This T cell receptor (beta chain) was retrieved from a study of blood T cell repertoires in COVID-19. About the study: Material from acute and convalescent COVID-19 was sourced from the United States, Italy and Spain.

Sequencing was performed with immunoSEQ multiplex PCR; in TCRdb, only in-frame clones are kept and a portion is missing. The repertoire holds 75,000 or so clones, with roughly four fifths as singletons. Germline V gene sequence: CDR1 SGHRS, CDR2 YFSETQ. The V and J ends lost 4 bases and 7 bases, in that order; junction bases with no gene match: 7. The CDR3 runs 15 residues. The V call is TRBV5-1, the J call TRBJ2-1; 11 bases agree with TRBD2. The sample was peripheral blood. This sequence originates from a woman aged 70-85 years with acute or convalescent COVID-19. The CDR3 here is CASSVSGRAENEQFF. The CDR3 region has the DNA TGCGCCAGCAGCGTTAGCGGGAGGGCCGAGAATGAGCAGTTCTTC.